The text below deals with one T cell receptor (beta chain). Clones were read by immunoSEQ multiplex PCR, and TCRdb kept only the in-frame ones, dropping some. The sample includes about 61,000 clones, about 90% of them seen just once. CDR1 is GTSNPN, CDR2 SVGIG, per germline (reference sequence). The CDR3 extends over 17 amino acids. Trimming stripped 7 bases from V and 4 bases from J, with 27 bases between. The sample comes from a study of T cell responses to AZD1222 COVID-19 vaccine. Study-wide background: Samples with a second dose at about 4 or about 12 weeks were pooled together.

The material was peripheral blood, obtained on day 0 of AZD1222 vaccination. The source is an adult in good health. The gene calls are TRBV30 and TRBJ2-3; D may be TRBD1 (5 bases). DNA for the CDR3: TGTGCCTATTACGGGCAGGGTTCGGCCGGAACGGCAGATACGCAGTATTTT. It codes for CAYYGQGSAGTADTQYF.